This entry describes one T cell receptor (beta chain). Its matching antigen is unknown. V was trimmed by 1 base and J by 0 bases, leaving 8 bases between them. This CDR3 has 15 amino acids. Germline-derived CDR1 and CDR2 are SGHRS and YFSETQ. The source of the sample is a study of Ad26.COV2.S vaccination and SARS-CoV-2 variants. Study-wide points: Among vaccine recipients, spike-specific TCR breadth exceeded that of placebo recipients.

The assay was immunoSEQ multiplex PCR, and TCRdb's table has in-frame clones only and misses some. This sample has 300,000 to 400,000 clones, with about nine tenths found just once. Treatment noted: roughly 18 received Ad26.COV2.S at low or high dose, single or two shots; roughly 5 received placebo; per-sample allocation not given. On day 63 after the first injection, vaccine and placebo recipients gave samples. The rearrangement uses TRBV5-1 and TRBJ1-5; no clear D. The sample in question was peripheral blood, obtained in a trial of Ad26.COV2.S vaccine versus placebo. This receptor was identified in a person aged 18-65 years who received the Ad26.COV2.S COVID-19 vaccine or a placebo. For the CDR3, the DNA is TGCGCCAGCAGCTTGAGCGGAAATAGCAATCAGCCCCAGCATTTT. This translates into CASSLSGNSNQPQHF.